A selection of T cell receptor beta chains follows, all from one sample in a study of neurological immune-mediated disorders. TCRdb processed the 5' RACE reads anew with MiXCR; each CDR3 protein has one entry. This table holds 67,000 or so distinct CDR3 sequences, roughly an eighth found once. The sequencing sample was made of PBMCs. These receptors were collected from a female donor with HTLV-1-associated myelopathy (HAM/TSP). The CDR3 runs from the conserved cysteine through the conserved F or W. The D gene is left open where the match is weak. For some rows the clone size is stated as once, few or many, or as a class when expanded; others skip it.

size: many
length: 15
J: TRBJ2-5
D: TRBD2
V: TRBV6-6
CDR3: CASGSTGTDLGGKYF
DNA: TGTGCCAGCGGATCCACCGGGACCGACCTGGGGGGGAAGTACTTC

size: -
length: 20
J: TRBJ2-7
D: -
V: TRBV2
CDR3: CASSIYLCSVEGDRGYEQYF
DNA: -

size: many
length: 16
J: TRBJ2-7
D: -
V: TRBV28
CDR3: CASSKFGGRFDYEQYF
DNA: TGTGCCAGCAGCAAGTTTGGGGGGCGCTTTGACTACGAGCAGTACTTC

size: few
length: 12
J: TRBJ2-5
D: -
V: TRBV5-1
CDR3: CASSLESGPLYF
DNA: TGCGCCAGCAGCTTAGAATCCGGGCCTTTGTACTTC

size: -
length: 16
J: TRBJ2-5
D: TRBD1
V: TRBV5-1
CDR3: CASSLDGTGRQETQYF
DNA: TGCGCCAGCAGCTTGGATGGGACAGGAAGACAAGAGACCCAGTACTTC

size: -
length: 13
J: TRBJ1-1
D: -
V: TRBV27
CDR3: CASSPVQGTEAFF
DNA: TGTGCCAGCAGTCCCGTCCAGGGCACTGAAGCTTTCTTT

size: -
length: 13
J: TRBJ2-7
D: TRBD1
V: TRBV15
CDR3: CATSQTGGGEQYF
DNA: TGTGCCACCAGTCAGACAGGGGGCGGCGAGCAGTACTTC

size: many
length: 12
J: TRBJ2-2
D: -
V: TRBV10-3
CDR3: CAITDGAGELFF
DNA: TGTGCCATCACGGATGGGGCCGGGGAGCTGTTTTTT

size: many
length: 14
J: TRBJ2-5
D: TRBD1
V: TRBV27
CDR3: CASRTGGWGETQYF
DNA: TGTGCCAGCAGGACAGGGGGCTGGGGTGAGACCCAGTACTTC

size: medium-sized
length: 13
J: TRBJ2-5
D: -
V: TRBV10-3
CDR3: CAISTSDRETQYF
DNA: TGTGCCATCAGTACTAGCGACAGGGAGACCCAGTACTTC

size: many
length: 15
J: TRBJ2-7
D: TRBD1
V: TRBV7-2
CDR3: CASSIKPGQIYEQYF
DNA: TGTGCCAGCAGCATAAAACCGGGACAGATCTACGAGCAGTACTTC

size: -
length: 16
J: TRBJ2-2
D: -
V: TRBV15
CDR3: CATSATRTDNTGELFF
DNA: TGTGCCACCAGCGCAACAAGGACAGACAACACCGGGGAGCTGTTTTTT

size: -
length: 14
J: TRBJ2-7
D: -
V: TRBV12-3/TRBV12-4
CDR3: CASSLASGYYEQYF
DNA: TGTGCCAGCAGTTTAGCTTCAGGGTACTACGAGCAGTACTTC

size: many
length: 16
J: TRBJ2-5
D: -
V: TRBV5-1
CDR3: CASSSSVGGLQETQYF
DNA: TGCGCCAGCAGCTCCTCAGTCGGCGGCCTCCAAGAGACCCAGTACTTC

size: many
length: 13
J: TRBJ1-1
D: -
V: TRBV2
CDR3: CASSSEGNTEAFF
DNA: TGTGCCAGCAGCTCCGAGGGGAACACTGAAGCTTTCTTT

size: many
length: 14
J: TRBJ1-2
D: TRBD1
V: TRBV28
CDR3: CASSLFQGAYGYTF
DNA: TGTGCCAGCAGTTTGTTCCAGGGGGCCTATGGCTACACCTTC

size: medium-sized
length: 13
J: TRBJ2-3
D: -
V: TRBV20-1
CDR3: CSAPGTFTDTQYF
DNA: TGCAGTGCCCCCGGGACTTTCACAGATACGCAGTATTTT

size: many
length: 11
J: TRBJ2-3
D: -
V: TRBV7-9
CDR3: CASSLQDTQYF
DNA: TGTGCCAGCAGCTTACAGGATACGCAGTATTTT

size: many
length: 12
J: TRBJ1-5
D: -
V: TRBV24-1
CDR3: CATRLRDQPQHF
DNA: TGTGCCACCAGGCTGCGGGACCAGCCCCAGCATTTT

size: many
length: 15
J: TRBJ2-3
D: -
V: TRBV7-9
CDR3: CASSLPLSSTDTQYF
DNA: TGTGCCAGCAGCTTACCCCTCAGTAGCACAGATACGCAGTATTTT

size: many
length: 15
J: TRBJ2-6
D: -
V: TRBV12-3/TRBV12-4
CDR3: CASSFGGTGANVLTF
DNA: TGTGCCAGCAGTTTCGGGGGAACTGGGGCCAACGTCCTGACTTTC

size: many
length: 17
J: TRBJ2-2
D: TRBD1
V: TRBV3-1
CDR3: CASSQDLRTGLRGELFF
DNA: TGTGCCAGCAGCCAAGATTTGCGGACAGGGCTAAGAGGGGAGCTGTTTTTT

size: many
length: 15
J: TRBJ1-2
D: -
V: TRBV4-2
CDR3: CASSQEITTNYGYTF
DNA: TGTGCCAGCAGCCAAGAAATAACCACTAACTATGGCTACACCTTC